This is a list of T cell receptor beta chains from one sample in a study of shared clonotypes between healthy human individuals. Libraries were prepared by immunoSEQ multiplex PCR; TCRdb keeps only in-frame clonotypes and omits some of them. The sample yields 2 million to 2.5 million clones, 80% to 95% seen once. The sequenced sample consisted of naive CD4+ T cells from PBMCs. These receptors all come from a man aged 18 to 29 in good health. Some clones in this sample may be carry-over from other donors' samples. Each CDR3 is given with its conserved first and last residue. The D gene is left open where the match is weak. Clone size, where shown, is once, few, many, or a class for clones that have expanded.

CDR3aa: CSITKGGTGSLWSNTQYF; CDR3nt: TGCAGCATCACCAAGGGGGGGACAGGGAGCTTGTGGTCGAATACGCAGTATTTT; j_gene: TRBJ2-3; abundance: NA; v_gene: TRBV29-1; d_gene: TRBD1
CDR3aa: CASSFGLGTDTQYF; CDR3nt: TGCGCCAGCAGCTTCGGATTGGGCACAGATACGCAGTATTTT; j_gene: TRBJ2-3; abundance: NA; v_gene: TRBV5-1; d_gene: NA
CDR3aa: CASSYRAGLENYGYTF; CDR3nt: TGTGCCAGCAGTTATCGCGCGGGTCTGGAAAACTATGGCTACACCTTC; j_gene: TRBJ1-2; abundance: once; v_gene: TRBV6-5; d_gene: NA
CDR3aa: CASSMGTTATDTQYF; CDR3nt: TGCGCCAGCAGCATGGGGACTACTGCCACAGATACGCAGTATTTT; j_gene: TRBJ2-3; abundance: NA; v_gene: TRBV5-1; d_gene: TRBD2
CDR3aa: CASGGSGRANEQFF; CDR3nt: TGTGCCAGCGGAGGGAGCGGGAGGGCGAATGAGCAGTTCTTC; j_gene: TRBJ2-1; abundance: NA; v_gene: TRBV9; d_gene: TRBD2
CDR3aa: CSGTPSRTTDTQYF; CDR3nt: TGCAGCGGAACACCCTCCCGGACAACAGATACGCAGTATTTT; j_gene: TRBJ2-3; abundance: once; v_gene: TRBV29-1; d_gene: NA
CDR3aa: CASSLASGELFF; CDR3nt: TGTGCCAGCAGCTTAGCATCTGGGGAGCTGTTTTTT; j_gene: TRBJ2-2; abundance: NA; v_gene: TRBV7-2; d_gene: NA
CDR3aa: CASSLVIPPRGSPYEQYF; CDR3nt: TGTGCCAGCAGCTTAGTTATCCCCCCACGAGGGAGCCCCTACGAGCAGTACTTC; j_gene: TRBJ2-7; abundance: NA; v_gene: TRBV7-9; d_gene: NA
CDR3aa: CASSPEGNQPQHF; CDR3nt: TGTGCCAGCTCACCAGAAGGGAACCAGCCCCAGCATTTT; j_gene: TRBJ1-5; abundance: NA; v_gene: TRBV18; d_gene: NA
CDR3aa: CATRRDEALPIYEQFF; CDR3nt: TGTGCCACCCGGCGCGATGAGGCCCTACCGATATATGAGCAGTTCTTC; j_gene: TRBJ2-1; abundance: NA; v_gene: TRBV28; d_gene: NA
CDR3aa: CAWSTGRGNEQFF; CDR3nt: TGTGCCTGGTCCACGGGAAGGGGCAATGAGCAGTTCTTC; j_gene: TRBJ2-1; abundance: NA; v_gene: TRBV30; d_gene: NA
CDR3aa: CSGGTHYGYTF; CDR3nt: TGCAGCGGCGGGACCCATTATGGCTACACCTTC; j_gene: TRBJ1-2; abundance: once; v_gene: TRBV29-1; d_gene: NA
CDR3aa: CASSEYRNRAEKLFF; CDR3nt: TGTGCCAGCAGTGAATACCGCAATAGGGCCGAAAAACTGTTTTTT; j_gene: TRBJ1-4; abundance: once; v_gene: TRBV2; d_gene: NA
CDR3aa: CASSDQLGASTDTQYF; CDR3nt: TGCGCCAGCAGTGATCAGTTAGGAGCTAGCACAGATACGCAGTATTTT; j_gene: TRBJ2-3; abundance: NA; v_gene: TRBV10-1; d_gene: NA
CDR3aa: CASKGAWNTEAFF; CDR3nt: TGTGCCAGTAAGGGGGCTTGGAACACTGAAGCTTTCTTT; j_gene: TRBJ1-1; abundance: NA; v_gene: TRBV19; d_gene: TRBD1
CDR3aa: CASSPMVSGRMIEQFF; CDR3nt: TGTGCCAGCAGCCCGATGGTTAGCGGGAGAATGATTGAGCAGTTCTTC; j_gene: TRBJ2-1; abundance: NA; v_gene: TRBV7-7; d_gene: TRBD2
CDR3aa: CASYLNPYEQYF; CDR3nt: TGTGCCAGCTACTTAAACCCCTACGAGCAGTACTTC; j_gene: TRBJ2-7; abundance: NA; v_gene: TRBV2; d_gene: NA
CDR3aa: CASSSAGTGYNEQYF; CDR3nt: TGTGCCAGCAGTTCCGCCGGGACAGGGTATAACGAGCAGTACTTC; j_gene: TRBJ2-7; abundance: NA; v_gene: TRBV28; d_gene: TRBD1
CDR3aa: CASSPGGITEAFF; CDR3nt: TGTGCCAGTTCCCCCGGGGGGATCACTGAAGCTTTCTTT; j_gene: TRBJ1-1; abundance: NA; v_gene: TRBV7-3; d_gene: NA
CDR3aa: CASKNLSAGGNEQFF; CDR3nt: TGCGCCAGCAAAAACCTCTCAGCGGGAGGCAATGAGCAGTTCTTC; j_gene: TRBJ2-1; abundance: NA; v_gene: TRBV5-1; d_gene: TRBD2
CDR3aa: CAWGQGSNQPQHF; CDR3nt: TGTGCCTGGGGACAGGGCAGCAATCAGCCCCAGCATTTT; j_gene: TRBJ1-5; abundance: NA; v_gene: TRBV30; d_gene: TRBD1
CDR3aa: CASSDRTGGLKTQYF; CDR3nt: TGTGCCAGCAGTGATAGGACAGGGGGCTTGAAGACCCAGTACTTC; j_gene: TRBJ2-5; abundance: NA; v_gene: TRBV2; d_gene: TRBD1
CDR3aa: CASSVGTGTNEKLFF; CDR3nt: TGTGCCAGCAGTGTGGGGACAGGGACTAATGAAAAACTGTTTTTT; j_gene: TRBJ1-4; abundance: NA; v_gene: TRBV2; d_gene: TRBD1